The 21 T cell receptor beta chains reported below all come from one sample, sequenced in a study of control samples from healthy donors and cancer patients. Produced via immunoSEQ multiplex PCR; TCRdb's table is partial and in-frame only. The sample consists of around 20,000 clones, around 83% of them appearing once. Sequenced sample: PBMCs. The receptor set was obtained from a man aged 80 or over with head and neck cancer.

This clone was observed once. This sequence joins TRBV3-1 (or the pseudogene TRBV3-2) and TRBJ2-7; 12 positions agree with TRBD1. The CDR3 totals 16 residues. CDR1 is LGHDT, CDR2 YNNKEL, per germline (reference sequence). The V gene end was trimmed by 4 bases and the J gene end by 3 bases; junction bases not matched to a gene: 7. CDR3 DNA: TGTGCCAGCAGCCGAATCGGGACAGGGGGCTTCTACGAGCAGTACTTC. It specifies CASSRIGTGGFYEQYF.

The chain carries TRBV6-5 and TRBJ2-2; no firm D call. Germline CDR1 is MNHEY and CDR2 is SVGAGI. The CDR3 is made up of 11 amino acids. Trimming cost V 7 bases and J 5 bases, with 5 bases left between them. CDR3 protein: CASTSTGELFF. CDR3 in DNA: TGTGCCAGCACCTCGACCGGGGAGCTGTTTTTT.

V gene TRBV6-2 or TRBV6-3 combines with J gene TRBJ2-1; TRBD2 agrees at 8 bases. Per germline, CDR1 MNHEY and CDR2 SVGEGT. Trimming at V came to 2 bases and at J to 7 bases, leaving 7 bases not matched to a gene. The CDR3 length is 15 residues. In nucleotides, the CDR3 is TGTGCCAGCAGTTACCGCGGGACTAGTTATAATGAGCAGTTCTTC. Translating gives CASSYRGTSYNEQFF.

This sequence joins TRBV18 and TRBJ2-1; 10 bases map to TRBD1. CDR1 is KGHSH and CDR2 is LQKENI in the germline V gene. The junction had 5 bases not matched to a gene; V was cut back by 3 bases and J by 6 bases. This CDR3 has 15 amino acids. The CDR3 sequence is CASSPGTGVGNEQFF. The CDR3 DNA is TGTGCCAGCTCACCGGGGACAGGGGTTGGCAATGAGCAGTTCTTC.

The gene calls are TRBV25-1 and TRBJ1-2; tentative D call: TRBD1 (6 bases). V lost 5 bases, J lost 5 bases, and 15 bases lay in between. The CDR3 consists of 14 residues. The V gene's germline CDR1 is MGHDK and CDR2 SYGVNS. In DNA, the CDR3 is TGTGCCAGCAGTAAAGTTGGTCAGGGGTATGGCTACACCTTC. Translated: CASSKVGQGYGYTF.

The genes are TRBV5-6 and TRBJ2-5; possibly TRBD2 for D (6 bases). The germline V gene has CDR1 SGHDT and CDR2 YYEEEE. V shed 0 bases and J shed 5 bases, with 8 bases lying between them. The CDR3 runs to 13 residues. CDR3 DNA sequence: TGTGCCAGCAGCTTGGGTGGGGGGGAGACCCAGTACTTC. It specifies CASSLGGGETQYF.

This clone was observed once. The chain has TRBV7-9 and TRBJ2-5, with a tentative D call TRBD2 (6 bases). Deletions cut 4 bases from V and 3 bases from J, with 9 bases between. The CDR3 runs to 13 residues. Germline V gene sequence: CDR1 SEHNR, CDR2 FQNEAQ (reference sequence). CDR3 residues: CASSSWGEETQYF. CDR3 bases: TGTGCCAGCAGCTCCTGGGGGGAAGAGACCCAGTACTTC.

The chain recombines TRBV5-6 with TRBJ2-3; 8 nucleotides line up with TRBD2. CDR1 is SGHDT and CDR2 is YYEEEE in the germline V gene. V shed 0 bases and J 9 bases; nucleotides not matched to a gene: 12. The CDR3 extends over 16 amino acids. Here the CDR3 DNA reads TGTGCCAGCAGCTTGGAGGCCAGCGGGGGAAGCTTGACGCAGTATTTT. This encodes CASSLEASGGSLTQYF.

The chain couples TRBV5-1 to TRBJ2-7; D is ambiguous. This CDR3 contains 13 residues. Trimming cost V 4 bases and J 0 bases, with 8 bases left between them. From germline, CDR1 is SGHRS and CDR2 YFSETQ. CDR3 nucleotides: TGCGCCAGCAGCCGACCCGACTCCTACGAGCAGTACTTC. Its protein is CASSRPDSYEQYF.

The J gene is TRBJ1-2, the V gene TRBV2; D uncertain. This CDR3 is built from 13 residues. V dropped 4 bases and J dropped 2 bases, with 8 bases sitting between them. Germline loops: CDR1 SNHLY, CDR2 FYNNEI. DNA of the CDR3: TGTGCCAGCAGTGTGGAACAGAACTATGGCTACACCTTC. It codes for CASSVEQNYGYTF.

The rearrangement uses TRBV6-5 and TRBJ2-7; 7 nucleotides line up with TRBD1. Germline trimming cut 7 bases from V and 4 bases from J; bases unmatched to any gene: 7. Germline V gene data show CDR1 as MNHEY and CDR2 as SVGAGI. The CDR3 has 13 residues. The CDR3 loop reads CASNEQGVYEQYF. CDR3 DNA: TGTGCCAGCAACGAGCAGGGGGTTTACGAGCAGTACTTC.

The chain links TRBV18 to TRBJ2-3; 11 bases agree with TRBD2. The germline gives CDR1 KGHSH, CDR2 LQKENI. V shed 6 bases, J shed 2 bases, and the junction held 4 bases outside the gene matches. The CDR3 is made up of 15 amino acids. This CDR3 is CASSLAGGHTDTQYF. The DNA for the CDR3 is TGTGCCAGCTCCCTAGCGGGAGGACACACAGATACGCAGTATTTT.

The chain uses TRBV7-8 and TRBJ1-2; D might be TRBD1 (5 bases). The CDR3 covers 13 residues. Germline CDR1 SGHVS, CDR2 FQNEAQ. Trimming pared 4 bases from V and 8 bases from J, leaving 14 bases between. CDR3 sequence reads: CASSSESGSGYTF. CDR3 DNA sequence: TGTGCCAGCAGCTCGGAATCAGGGTCGGGCTACACCTTC.

The V gene is TRBV2, the J gene TRBJ2-5; a weak D match, TRBD2 (5 bases). V lost 4 bases to trimming and J lost 5 bases, with 11 bases between them. Germline CDR1 SNHLY, CDR2 FYNNEI. The CDR3 runs to 13 residues. The CDR3 DNA is TGTGCCAGCAGTGCGGGAATCGGGGAGACCCAGTACTTC. Its translation is CASSAGIGETQYF.

This clone was seen only once. This chain links TRBV6-5 with TRBJ1-2; TRBD1 matches 7 bases. The CDR3 totals 14 residues. V lost 10 bases to trimming and J lost 4 bases; unmatched junction nucleotides: 12. Germline values: CDR1 MNHEY, CDR2 SVGAGI. CDR3 nucleotides: TGTGCCACCTACGGGACAGAGAAGGTCTATGGCTACACCTTC. Protein product: CATYGTEKVYGYTF.

This clone was seen once. The chain combines TRBV4-1 with TRBJ2-2; the match to TRBD1 covers 9 bases. Per the germline V gene, CDR1 is MGHRA and CDR2 is YSYEKL. The CDR3 extends over 15 amino acids. The V gene end was trimmed by 4 bases and the J gene end by 3 bases; junction bases not matched to a gene: 3. The DNA of the CDR3 is TGCGCCAGCAGCCCCGGACAGGGGTACACCGGGGAGCTGTTTTTT. This sequence encodes CASSPGQGYTGELFF.

The V call is TRBV5-1, the J call TRBJ1-2; the D gene is possibly TRBD1 (5 bases). There are 13 residues in the CDR3. Trimming stripped 5 bases from V and 6 bases from J, with 14 bases between. Germline V gene data show CDR1 as SGHRS and CDR2 as YFSETQ. The CDR3 DNA is TGCGCCAGCAGGAACCAGGGCGAGGATGGCTACACCTTC. It yields the protein CASRNQGEDGYTF.

The gene calls are TRBV7-8 and TRBJ2-2, with 7 nucleotides matching TRBD1. Germline loops: CDR1 SGHVS, CDR2 FQNEAQ. This CDR3 comprises 16 residues. With V trimmed by 2 bases and J by 2 bases, 5 bases remained unmatched. CDR3 nucleotides: TGTGCCAGCAGCTTACGACAGGGTGGAAACACCGGGGAGCTGTTTTTT. Encoded protein: CASSLRQGGNTGELFF.

The V gene is TRBV6-1, the J gene TRBJ2-7; D may be TRBD1 or TRBD2 (5 bases each). Trimming stripped 3 bases from V and 6 bases from J, with 9 bases between. The CDR3 sequence is 12 residues long. Germline V gene data show CDR1 as MNHNS and CDR2 as SASEGT. CDR3 in amino acids: CASSDSGLEQYF. In DNA, the CDR3 is TGTGCCAGCAGTGATTCGGGGCTCGAGCAGTACTTC.

J is TRBJ1-6 and V is TRBV5-1; tentative D call: TRBD1 (6 bases). V shed 3 bases and J shed 9 bases, with 16 bases lying between them. Germline V gene lookup returns CDR1 SGHRS and CDR2 YFSETQ. The CDR3 runs to 15 residues. CDR3 nucleotides: TGCGCCAGCAGCTCCCGGGGGGCGGGAGGTTCACCCCTCCACTTT. Its translation is CASSSRGAGGSPLHF.

The genes are TRBV7-2 and TRBJ2-7, with D possibly being TRBD1 or TRBD2 (5 bases each). Germline V CDR1 and CDR2: SGHTA, FQGNSA. CDR3 length: 13 residues. With 6 bases removed from V and 2 bases from J, the gap between germline ends came to 11 bases. The CDR3 coding sequence is TGTGCCAGCAGTTTCCGGGGCCCCTACGAGCAGTACTTC. Encoded protein: CASSFRGPYEQYF.